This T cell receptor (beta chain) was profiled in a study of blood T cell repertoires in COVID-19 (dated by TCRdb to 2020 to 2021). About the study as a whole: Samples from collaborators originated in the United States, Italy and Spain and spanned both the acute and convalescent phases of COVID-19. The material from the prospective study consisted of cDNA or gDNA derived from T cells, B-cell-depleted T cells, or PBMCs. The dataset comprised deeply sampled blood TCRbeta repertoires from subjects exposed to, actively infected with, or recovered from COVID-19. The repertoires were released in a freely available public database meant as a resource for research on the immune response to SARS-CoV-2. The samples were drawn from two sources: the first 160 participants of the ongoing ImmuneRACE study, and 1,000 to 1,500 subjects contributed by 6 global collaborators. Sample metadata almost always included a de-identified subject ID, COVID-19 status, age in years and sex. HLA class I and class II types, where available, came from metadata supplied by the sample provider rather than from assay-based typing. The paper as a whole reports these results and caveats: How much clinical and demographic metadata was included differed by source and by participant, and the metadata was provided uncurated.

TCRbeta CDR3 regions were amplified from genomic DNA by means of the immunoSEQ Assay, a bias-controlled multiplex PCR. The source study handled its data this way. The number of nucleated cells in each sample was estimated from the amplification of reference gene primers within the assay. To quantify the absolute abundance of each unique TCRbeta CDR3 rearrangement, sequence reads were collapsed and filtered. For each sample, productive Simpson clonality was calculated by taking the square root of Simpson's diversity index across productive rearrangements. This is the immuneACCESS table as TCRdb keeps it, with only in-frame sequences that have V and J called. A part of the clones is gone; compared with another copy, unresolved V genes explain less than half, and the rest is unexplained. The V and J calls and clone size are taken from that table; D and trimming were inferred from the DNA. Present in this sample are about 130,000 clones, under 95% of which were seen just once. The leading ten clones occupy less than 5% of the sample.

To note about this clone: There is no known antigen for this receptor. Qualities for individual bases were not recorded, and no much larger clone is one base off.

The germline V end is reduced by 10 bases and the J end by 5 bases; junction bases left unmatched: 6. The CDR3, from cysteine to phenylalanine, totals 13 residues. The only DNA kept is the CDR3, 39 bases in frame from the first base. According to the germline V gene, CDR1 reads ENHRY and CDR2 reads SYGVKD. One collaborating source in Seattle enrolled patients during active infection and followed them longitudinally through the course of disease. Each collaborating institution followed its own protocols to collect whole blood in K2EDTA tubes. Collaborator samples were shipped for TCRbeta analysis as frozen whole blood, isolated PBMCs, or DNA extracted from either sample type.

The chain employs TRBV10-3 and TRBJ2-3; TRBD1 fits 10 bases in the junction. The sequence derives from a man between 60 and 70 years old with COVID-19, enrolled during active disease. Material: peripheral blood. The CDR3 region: CATRQGAEDTQYF. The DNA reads TGTGCCACTCGACAGGGGGCGGAAGATACGCAGTATTTT.